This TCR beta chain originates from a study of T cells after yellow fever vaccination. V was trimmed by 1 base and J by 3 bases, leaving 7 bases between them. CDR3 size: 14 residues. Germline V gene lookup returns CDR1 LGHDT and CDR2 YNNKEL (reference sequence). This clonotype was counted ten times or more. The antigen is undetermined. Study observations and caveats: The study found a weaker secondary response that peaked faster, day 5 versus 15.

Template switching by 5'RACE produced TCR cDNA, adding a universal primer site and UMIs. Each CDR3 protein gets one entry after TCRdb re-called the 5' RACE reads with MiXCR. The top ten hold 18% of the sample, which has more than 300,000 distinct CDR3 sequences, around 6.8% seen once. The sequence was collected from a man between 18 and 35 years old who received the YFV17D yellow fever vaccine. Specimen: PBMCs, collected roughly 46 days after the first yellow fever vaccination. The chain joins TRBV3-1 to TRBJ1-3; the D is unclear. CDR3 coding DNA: TGTGCCAGCAGCCAAGGGTTGGTTGGAAACACCATATATTTT. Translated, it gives CASSQGLVGNTIYF.